This T cell receptor beta chain was observed in a study of blood T cell repertoires in COVID-19. Whole-study context: PBMCs, B-cell-depleted T cells, or T cells were the source of the cDNA or gDNA that made up the material.

J lost 4 bases, V lost 2 bases, and 12 bases had no gene match. The CDR3 is 17 residues long. The germline V gene has CDR1 SGHVS and CDR2 FNYEAQ. Profiled with immunoSEQ multiplex PCR; TCRdb holds only in-frame clones, not every one. The sample holds some 250,000 clones, roughly 80% seen once. Input material: peripheral blood. The J gene is TRBJ2-7, the V gene TRBV7-6; 9 bases are a match to TRBD1. This clonotype was obtained from a woman aged 18-30 years with acute or convalescent COVID-19. DNA for the CDR3: TGTGCCAGCAGCTTACACCCGGGACAGGGAAAGTATTACGAGCAGTACTTC. Protein: CASSLHPGQGKYYEQYF. Full variable domain (outside the CDR3, taken from reference TRBV7-6 and TRBJ2-7): GAGVSQSPRYKVTKRGQDVALRCDPISGHVSLYWYRQALGQGPEFLTYFNYEAQQDKSGLPNDRFSAERPEGSISTLTIQRTEQRDSAMYRCASSLHPGQGKYYEQYFGPGTRLTVT.